These 2 T cell receptor beta chains share one sample of origin, sequenced in a study of cytomegalovirus exposure and HLA in healthy donors. The PCR used 60 Vbeta and 13 Jbeta primers. Assay: immunoSEQ multiplex PCR; the TCRdb copy retains only in-frame clones and omits some. This sample contains some 75,000 clones. Sequenced: PBMCs. Receptors were obtained from a man aged 35 to 55 in good health and CMV-seronegative.

The chain recombines TRBV5-1 with TRBJ2-5; tentative D call: TRBD1 (5 bases). This CDR3 has 16 residues. Germline V gives CDR1 SGHRS, CDR2 YFSETQ. V dropped 4 bases and J dropped 2 bases, with 18 bases sitting between them. The CDR3 sequence: CASSANGHESQETQYF. CDR3 DNA: TGCGCCAGCAGCGCCAACGGACATGAGAGTCAAGAGACCCAGTACTTC.

This chain links TRBV15 with TRBJ2-1, with 9 bases fitting TRBD2. J lost 7 bases, V lost 0 bases, and 13 bases had no gene match. Germline CDR1 is LNHNV and CDR2 is YYDKDF (reference sequence). The CDR3 has 18 residues. The CDR3 sequence is CATSRDPAGGDQRNEQFF. In DNA, the CDR3 is TGTGCCACCAGCAGAGATCCCGCGGGGGGGGACCAGCGGAATGAGCAGTTCTTC. Supplemented by reference TRBV15 and TRBJ2-1, the full variable domain reads DAMVIQNPRYQVTQFGKPVTLSCSQTLNHNVMYWYQQKSSQAPKLLFHYYDKDFNNEADTPDNFQSRRPNTSFCFLDIRSPGLGDTAMYLCATSRDPAGGDQRNEQFFGPGTRLTVL.